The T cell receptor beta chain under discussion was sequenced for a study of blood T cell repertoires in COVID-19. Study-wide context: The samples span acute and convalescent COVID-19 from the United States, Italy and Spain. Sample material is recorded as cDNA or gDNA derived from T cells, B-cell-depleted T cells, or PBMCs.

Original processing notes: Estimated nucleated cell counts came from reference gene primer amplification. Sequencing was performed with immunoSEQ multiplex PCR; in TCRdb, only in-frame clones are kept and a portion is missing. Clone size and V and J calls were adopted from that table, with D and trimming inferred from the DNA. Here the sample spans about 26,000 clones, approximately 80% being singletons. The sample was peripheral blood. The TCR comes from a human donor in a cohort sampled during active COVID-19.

The CDR3: CASSPASGAWDTQYF. The DNA of the CDR3 is TGTGCCAGCTCACCGGCTAGCGGCGCGTGGGATACGCAGTATTTT. This chain links TRBV18 with TRBJ2-3; 7 bases line up with TRBD2. With 3 bases clipped from V and 6 bases from J, the junction kept 9 bases outside the gene matches. CDR1 KGHSH and CDR2 LQKENI come from the germline V gene. This CDR3 has 15 amino acids.